This T cell receptor (beta chain) comes out of a study of T cells expressing NK-cell markers. Study-level background: Each TCR beta repertoire originated in sorted T cells that were CD3+CD56+NKG2C+, CD3+CD56+NKG2C- or CD3+CD56-NKG2C+. Seven donors tested HCMV-seropositive and one tested seronegative among the eight sequenced. Study-level results: Questions lingered over whether expanded NKG2C+ T cell clones were HCMV-specific. Several donors' CD3+CD56-NKG2C+ cells were dominated by the same clonotypes.

TCRdb re-called the 5' RACE reads and catalogs CDR3 proteins one per entry, DNA excluded. Its clone listing holds under 500,000 distinct CDR3 sequences. In regard to this clonotype: What it binds is unknown.

The CDR3 spans 13 residues. CDR1 ENHRY and CDR2 SYGVKD come from the germline V gene. Sequenced sample: blood T cells: a sorted CD56 or NKG2C T cell subset, CD4+ or CD8+ T cells, or bulk PBMC T cells (not recorded which). The rearrangement joins TRBV10-3 to TRBJ2-7. This TCR came from a woman aged 18 to 75 in good health. The CDR3 reads CAISEYQKNEQYF.